This entry lists 20 T cell receptor beta chains sequenced from one sample in a study of T cells in Graves' hyperthyroidism and ophthalmopathy. RNA transcripts gave rise to amplified TCR beta CDR3 regions. HTBI primers were used for first-round RT-PCR of the TCR CDR3. TCRdb redid the calling of the multiplex PCR reads with MiXCR, one entry per CDR3 protein. This sample has around 540,000 distinct CDR3 sequences; around 45% occur once, and the top ten carry 8.2%. Sequencing input: peripheral blood or thyroid tissue (not recorded which). The receptors come from a woman between 18 and 29 years old with Graves' hyperthyroidism.

This clonotype was counted ten times or more. The V gene is TRBV2, the J gene TRBJ1-1; no clear D. Germline CDR1 reads SNHLY; CDR2 reads FYNNEI. Trimming stripped 6 bases from V and 1 base from J, with 9 bases between. This CDR3 comprises 13 residues. CDR3 coding DNA: TGTGCCAGCAGAGACGGCGGGAACACTGAAGCTTTCTTT. Translated: CASRDGGNTEAFF.

As regards this clonotype: This may stem from a read error, because a much larger clone lies one nucleotide away. CDR3 in DNA: TGTGCCAGCAGCGGGACACCTAACTATGGCTACACCTTC. It yields the protein CASSGTPNYGYTF. The chain carries TRBV3-1 and TRBJ1-2; a possible D gene is TRBD1 (6 bases). Per the germline V gene, CDR1 is LGHDT and CDR2 is YNNKEL (reference sequence). The CDR3 consists of 13 residues. Between the trimmed V and J ends, which lost 5 bases and 0 bases, there was a span of 7 bases.

As regards this clonotype: Because it lacks the conserved phenylalanine or tryptophan at the end, this CDR3 is likely a read error. No DNA is shown, since the ends of the CDR3 on it are uncertain; the CDR3 is the one TCRdb lists. The chain joins TRBV5-1 to TRBJ1-2. Germline CDR1 is SGHRS and CDR2 is YFSETQ. The CDR3 numbers 8 amino acids, ends counted. CDR3 sequence reads: CASSLGSG.

This clonotype has only a few counts. The rearrangement links TRBV7-9 to TRBJ2-7, with D maybe TRBD1 (5 bases). This CDR3 region has 15 residues. Germline loops: CDR1 SEHNR, CDR2 FQNEAQ (reference sequence). V was clipped by 1 base and J by 3 bases, with 13 bases between them. CDR3 loop: CASSLGSRTFYEQYF. The CDR3, as DNA: TGTGCCAGCAGCTTAGGGTCCAGGACATTCTACGAGCAGTACTTC. The variable domain in full, with the rest retrieved from reference TRBV7-9 and TRBJ2-7, is DTGVSQNPRHKITKRGQNVTFRCDPISEHNRLYWYRQTLGQGPEFLTYFQNEAQLEKSRLLSDRFSAERPKGSFSTLEIQRTEQGDSAMYLCASSLGSRTFYEQYFGPGTRLTVT.

In the case of this clonotype: An end of the junction differs from the germline gene, which may be a read error. CDR3 coding DNA: TGTGCCAGCAGGGACCCCGTGGGCAATGAAGCTCTCTTT. It codes for CASRDPVGNEALF. The rearrangement joins TRBV2 to TRBJ1-1; no definite D call. Germline CDR1 reads SNHLY; CDR2 reads FYNNEI. The CDR3 has 13 amino acids.

There are many counts of this clonotype. The chain employs TRBV2 and TRBJ2-6; weak D call: TRBD1 (6 bases). V lost 5 bases to trimming and J lost 1 base, with 6 bases between them. The CDR3 totals 14 residues. Looked up from germline, CDR1 is SNHLY and CDR2 is FYNNEI. CDR3 residues: CASSQGSGANVLTF. In nucleotides, the CDR3 is TGTGCCAGCAGTCAGGGGTCTGGGGCCAACGTCCTGACTTTC.

The chain recombines TRBV7-9 with TRBJ2-5, with TRBD1 identical over 9 bases. CDR1 and CDR2 (germline): SEHNR, FQNEAQ (reference sequence). The ends lost 5 bases at V and 2 bases at J; junction bases unmatched: 12. This CDR3 region has 17 residues. The CDR3 DNA reads as TGTGCCAGCAGCGCAGTCACAGGGGGCGGGCGTCAAGAGACCCAGTACTTC. Protein product: CASSAVTGGGRQETQYF.

CDR3 DNA: TGTGCCAGCAGCTTAGCGTCCCGACAGCCTGGGGCCAACGTCCTGACTTTC. Translation gives CASSLASRQPGANVLTF. V usage is TRBV7-2 and J usage is TRBJ2-6; the D gene is possibly TRBD1 (5 bases). Trimming removed 0 bases at V and 2 bases at J, with 11 bases between. The CDR3 is 17 amino acids. The V gene's germline CDR1 is SGHTA and CDR2 FQGNSA. Using reference TRBV7-2 and TRBJ2-6 for the parts outside the CDR3, the full variable domain is GAGVSQSPSNKVTEKGKDVELRCDPISGHTALYWYRQSLGQGLEFLIYFQGNSAPDKSGLPSDRFSAERTGGSVSTLTIQRTQQEDSAVYLCASSLASRQPGANVLTFGAGSRLTVL.

This chain uses TRBV7-6 with TRBJ1-4; possibly TRBD1 for D (5 bases). The germline V and J ends were trimmed by 5 bases and 1 base, with 14 bases remaining between them. CDR1 and CDR2 from the germline V gene are SGHVS and FNYEAQ. There are 16 residues in the CDR3. In DNA form, the CDR3 reads TGTGCCAGCAGCCGGTCCGGGGCAGGAACTAATGAAAAACTGTTTTTT. Protein: CASSRSGAGTNEKLFF.

This chain joins TRBV15 and TRBJ1-4; no reliable D call. The CDR3 has 14 residues. Germline V gene lookup returns CDR1 LNHNV and CDR2 YYDKDF (reference sequence). Trimming pared 3 bases from V and 8 bases from J, leaving 13 bases between. This CDR3 reads CATSRRTFREKLFF. CDR3 DNA: TGTGCCACCAGCAGGAGAACTTTTCGGGAAAAACTGTTTTTT.

This chain connects TRBV20-1 to TRBJ1-2, with 11 bases that match TRBD1. The CDR3 spans 17 residues. V shed 6 bases, J shed 7 bases, and the junction held 19 bases outside the gene matches. Germline CDR1 DFQATT, CDR2 SNEGSKA (reference sequence). DNA of the CDR3: TGCAGTGCCCCCAGGAGGACAGGGGGCGGATTATCTGGTGGCTACACCTTC. Protein product: CSAPRRTGGGLSGGYTF.

This clonotype was counted ten times or more. J is TRBJ1-2 and V is TRBV7-6; D gene unclear. The V gene's germline CDR1 is SGHVS and CDR2 FNYEAQ. The CDR3 totals 13 residues. Trimming took off 0 bases at V and 8 bases at J, with 10 bases between the two ends. The CDR3: CASSLAGYEGYTF. DNA for the CDR3: TGTGCCAGCAGCTTAGCGGGCTACGAAGGCTACACCTTC.

In the case of this clonotype: One junction end disagrees with the germline gene, perhaps due to a read error. CDR3 bases: TGTGCCATCCAGACAGCAACTGTAGCTTTCTTT. Its protein is CAIQTATVAFF. V and J are TRBV10-3 and TRBJ1-1; a possible D gene is TRBD1 (5 bases). The CDR3 covers 11 residues. Germline CDR1 ENHRY, CDR2 SYGVKD.

With regard to this clonotype: A read error may be the cause here, since a much bigger clone is one base away. V usage is TRBV10-3 and J usage is TRBJ1-3; possibly TRBD1 for D (5 bases). The CDR3 is made up of 13 amino acids. Looked up from germline, CDR1 is ENHRY and CDR2 is SYGVKD. The germline V and J ends were trimmed by 4 bases and 4 bases, with 8 bases remaining between them. DNA for the CDR3: TGTGCCATCAGTGGGGCAGGGGGAAACACCATATATTTT. Protein sequence: CAISGAGGNTIYF.

This clonotype was counted ten times or more. The rearrangement uses TRBV29-1 and TRBJ2-7; maybe TRBD2 (5 bases). The V and J ends lost 4 bases and 5 bases respectively, with 15 bases between them. This CDR3 comprises 13 residues. Germline V gene lookup returns CDR1 SQVTM and CDR2 ANQGSEA. CDR3 DNA: TGCAGCGTTGTGAGCGTAGGAGGCGACGAGCAGTACTTC. Its protein product is CSVVSVGGDEQYF.

The rearrangement uses TRBV2 and TRBJ1-4, with TRBD1 as a possible D gene (6 bases). Germline values: CDR1 SNHLY, CDR2 FYNNEI. Between the trimmed V and J ends, which lost 6 bases and 7 bases, there was a span of 18 bases. The CDR3 length is 15 residues. The CDR3, as DNA: TGTGCCAGCAGGAGGGGGAATAGTCGGGGTGAAAAACTGTTTTTT. This translates into CASRRGNSRGEKLFF.

This chain uses TRBV10-3 with TRBJ2-7; 10 bases are shared with TRBD2. The CDR3 is 15 amino acids. V dropped 6 bases and J dropped 3; count of bases not matched to a gene: 8. The V gene's germline CDR1 is ENHRY and CDR2 SYGVKD. The CDR3 loop reads CAISPGTSEYYEQYF. DNA of the CDR3: TGTGCCATCAGCCCCGGGACTAGCGAATACTACGAGCAGTACTTC.

Comments on this clonotype: A much larger clone lies one base from this, so it may be a read error. The CDR3 nucleotides are TGTGCCACCTCAGATGGGGAAGAGACCCAGTACTTC. This sequence encodes CATSDGEETQYF. The genes are TRBV24-1 and TRBJ2-5; D is undetermined. Looked up from germline, CDR1 is KGHDR and CDR2 is SFDVKD. The germline V and J ends were trimmed by 9 bases and 3 bases, with 10 bases remaining between them. The CDR3 extends over 12 amino acids.

Details on this clonotype: A much larger clone lies a single base off, so this may be a read error. The chain uses TRBV2 and TRBJ1-2; tentative D call: TRBD1 (5 bases). The CDR3 length is 14 residues. The germline CDR1 and CDR2 sequences are SNHLY and FYNNEI. The CDR3 DNA follows: TGCGCCAGCAGTGGGGGGGGACTCAACTATGGCCACACCTTC. Protein product: CASSGGGLNYGHTF. The whole variable domain, remainder taken from reference TRBV2 and TRBJ1-2, is EPEVTQTPSHQVTQMGQEVILRCVPISNHLYFYWYRQILGQKVEFLVSFYNNEISEKSEIFDDQFSVERPDGSNFTLKIRSTKLEDSAMYFCASSGGGLNYGHTFGSGTRLTVV.

The chain joins TRBV24-1 to TRBJ2-2, with a possible D match to TRBD2 (6 bases). Germline loops: CDR1 KGHDR, CDR2 SFDVKD. The CDR3 covers 13 residues. The germline V and J ends were trimmed by 7 bases and 1 base, with 6 bases remaining between them. The CDR3 here is CATRGGNTGELFF. In DNA, the CDR3 is TGTGCCACCAGGGGGGGGAACACCGGGGAGCTGTTTTTT.